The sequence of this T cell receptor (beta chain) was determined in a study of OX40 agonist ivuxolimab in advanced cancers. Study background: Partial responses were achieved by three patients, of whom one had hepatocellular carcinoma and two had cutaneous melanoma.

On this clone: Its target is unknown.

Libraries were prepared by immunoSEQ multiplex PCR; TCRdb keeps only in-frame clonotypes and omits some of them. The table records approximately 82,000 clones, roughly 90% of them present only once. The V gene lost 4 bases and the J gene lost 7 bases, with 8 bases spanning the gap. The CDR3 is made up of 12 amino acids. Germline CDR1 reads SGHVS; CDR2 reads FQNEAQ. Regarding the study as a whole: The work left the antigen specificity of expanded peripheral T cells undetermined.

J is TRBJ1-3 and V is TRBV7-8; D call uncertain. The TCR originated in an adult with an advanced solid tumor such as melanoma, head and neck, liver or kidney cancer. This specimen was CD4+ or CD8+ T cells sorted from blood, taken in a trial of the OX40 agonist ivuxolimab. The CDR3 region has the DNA TGTGCCAGCAGCTCCCAGTTGAACACCATATATTTT. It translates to CASSSQLNTIYF.